This T cell receptor beta chain was obtained from a study of cytomegalovirus exposure and HLA in healthy donors. V dropped 0 bases and J dropped 0 bases, with 9 bases sitting between them. Germline loops: CDR1 LGHNA, CDR2 YSLEER. The CDR3 spans 16 residues. As for this clone: What it binds is not known.

With 60 Vbeta and 13 Jbeta primers, the PCR was carried out. Generated by immunoSEQ multiplex PCR, the TCRdb table keeps only in-frame clones and is missing some. Here the sample spans about 110,000 clones, roughly four fifths being singletons. Regarding the study as a whole: When a later analysis was performed, an Asian-associated ancestry cluster reportedly had fewer N-insertions than the roughly 690-donor mean. In a later analysis, at a false discovery rate of 0.05, 15,000 to 20,000 TCR beta sequences matched HLA alleles. DRB1 showed the most TCR associations and HLA-C the fewest in a later analysis, as rates varied by HLA locus. HLA restriction was apparent for most CMV-associated TCR beta chains in a later analysis.

This chain joins TRBV4-3 and TRBJ1-5; D ambiguous. The sample consisted of PBMCs. The clonotype comes from a woman between 50 and 59 years old in good health and CMV-seropositive. CDR3 DNA: TGCGCCAGCAGCCAAGATTTCAGGTATAGCAATCAGCCCCAGCATTTT. Amino acids: CASSQDFRYSNQPQHF.